The rows below give T cell receptor beta chains drawn from one sample of a study of shared clonotypes between healthy human individuals. TCRdb keeps only in-frame clones here, not all; method: immunoSEQ multiplex PCR. The data contain roughly 2.6 million clones, approximately 94% of them singletons. The sequencing input was naive CD4+ T cells sorted from blood. All receptors derive from a man aged 18-30 years in good health. The CDR3 runs from the conserved cysteine through the conserved F or W. D genes are given only for firm matches. Size tells how often a clone was seen (once, few, many) or the class of an expanded clone, and some rows leave it out.

>TRBJ2-3|TRBV7-9|once|NA
CASSLGGMPSTDTQYF
TGTGCCAGCAGCTTAGGGGGGATGCCTAGCACAGATACGCAGTATTTT
>TRBJ1-3|TRBV7-2|once|NA
CASSPGQTGNTIYF
TGTGCCAGCAGCCCCGGACAGACTGGAAACACCATATATTTT
>TRBJ2-1|TRBV2|NA|NA
CASSDWDEQFF
TGTGCCAGCAGTGATTGGGATGAGCAGTTCTTC
>TRBJ1-1|TRBV11-3|NA|NA
CASSPGVGTEAFF
TGTGCCAGCAGCCCGGGGGTAGGGACTGAAGCTTTCTTT
>TRBJ1-5|TRBV14|NA|NA
CASSQDRGTQHF
TGTGCCAGCAGCCAAGATCGGGGGACCCAGCATTTT
>TRBJ1-3|TRBV5-6|NA|TRBD1
CASSFFGTGAVSGNTIYF
TGTGCCAGCAGTTTCTTTGGGACAGGAGCGGTCTCTGGAAACACCATATATTTT
>TRBJ2-5|TRBV4-1|NA|TRBD2
CASSLRLAGAEETQYF
TGCGCCAGCAGCCTACGCCTAGCGGGGGCAGAAGAGACCCAGTACTTC
>TRBJ2-3|TRBV6-6|NA|NA
CASSSRERSTDTQYF
TGTGCCAGCAGTTCCCGGGAGAGAAGCACAGATACGCAGTATTTT
>TRBJ2-2|TRBV11-3|NA|NA
CASSLFLAGELFF
TGTGCCAGCAGCTTGTTTTTGGCCGGGGAGCTGTTTTTT
>TRBJ2-5|TRBV5-8|NA|NA
CASSRTFVETQYF
TGTGCCAGCAGCCGGACCTTTGTCGAGACCCAGTACTTC
>TRBJ2-2|TRBV7-9|NA|NA
CASSPGTLYTGELFF
TGTGCCAGCAGCCCCGGGACTTTGTACACCGGGGAGCTGTTTTTT
>TRBJ2-1|TRBV10-3|NA|TRBD1
CAHAGQGGNEQFF
TGTGCCCACGCCGGACAGGGTGGTAATGAGCAGTTCTTC
>TRBJ1-3|TRBV10-2|NA|NA
CAISESNGNTIYF
TGTGCCATCAGTGAGTCGAATGGAAACACCATATATTTT
>TRBJ2-5|TRBV14|NA|NA
CASRGLGETQYF
TGTGCCAGCAGAGGACTGGGGGAGACCCAGTACTTC
>TRBJ2-7|TRBV7-9|NA|NA
CASSTPPGHWSSYEQYF
TGTGCCAGCAGCACACCACCGGGACACTGGAGCTCCTACGAGCAGTACTTC
>TRBJ2-7|TRBV30|NA|NA
CAWSGRKGYEQYF
TGTGCCTGGAGCGGTCGAAAGGGCTACGAGCAGTACTTC
>TRBJ2-3|TRBV19|NA|TRBD2
CASSIPRTSGTDTQYF
TGTGCCAGTAGTATCCCGCGGACTAGTGGCACAGATACGCAGTATTTT
>TRBJ1-2|TRBV6-6|NA|NA
CASSHGRLSSNYGYTF
TGTGCCAGCAGCCACGGACGGCTCTCTTCTAACTATGGCTACACCTTC
>TRBJ2-7|TRBV15|NA|NA
CATSRVREGLGEQYF
TGTGCCACCAGCAGAGTGCGGGAAGGGCTGGGGGAGCAGTACTTC
>TRBJ1-1|TRBV7-2|NA|TRBD1
CASSGWTGGAMVPFF
TGTGCCAGCAGCGGGTGGACAGGGGGGGCCATGGTACCTTTCTTT
>TRBJ2-5|TRBV19|NA|NA
CASSTDAQTQYF
TGTGCCAGTAGTACGGACGCCCAAACCCAGTACTTC
>TRBJ2-1|TRBV7-3|NA|TRBD1
CASSLTGINEQFF
TGTGCCAGCAGCTTGACAGGGATCAATGAGCAGTTCTTC
>TRBJ2-4|TRBV6-6|NA|TRBD1
CASSSTETGGVSIQYF
TGTGCCAGCAGCTCCACTGAGACAGGGGGAGTTAGCATTCAGTACTTC
>TRBJ1-5|TRBV6-1|NA|NA
CASSEALPNSNQPQHF
TGTGCCAGCAGTGAAGCGCTTCCCAATAGCAATCAGCCCCAGCATTTT
>TRBJ2-1|TRBV11-2|NA|TRBD1
CASSSTDKTGAEQFF
TGTGCCAGCAGCTCTACAGACAAAACAGGGGCAGAGCAGTTCTTC
>TRBJ2-1|TRBV18|NA|TRBD2
CASSTLAGGPNEQFF
TGTGCCAGCTCAACACTAGCGGGAGGGCCCAATGAGCAGTTCTTC
>TRBJ2-2|TRBV19|NA|TRBD2
CASSTNLAGPFRTGELFF
TGTGCCAGTAGTACAAATCTAGCGGGCCCGTTTCGAACCGGGGAGCTGTTTTTT
>TRBJ2-5|TRBV4-1|once|TRBD1
CASSQTGTGEETQYF
TGCGCCAGCAGCCAGACCGGGACAGGGGAAGAGACCCAGTACTTC
>TRBJ2-2|TRBV4-2|NA|TRBD2
CASSQDFASGGVGELFF
TGTGCCAGCAGCCAAGATTTTGCTAGCGGGGGAGTGGGGGAGCTGTTTTTT
>TRBJ1-5|TRBV21-1|NA|NA
CASSHPRGAGAGPQHF
TGTGCCAGCAGCCACCCTAGGGGGGCAGGGGCAGGGCCCCAGCATTTT
>TRBJ2-5|TRBV6-6|NA|NA
CASSYTGETQYF
TGTGCCAGCAGTTATACCGGGGAGACCCAGTACTTC
>TRBJ2-5|TRBV10-3|NA|TRBD2
CATTGGEETQYF
TGTGCCACCACGGGGGGGGAAGAGACCCAGTACTTC
>TRBJ2-1|TRBV5-1|NA|NA
CASSLGPGEYNEQFF
TGCGCCAGCAGCTTGGGACCGGGGGAGTACAATGAGCAGTTCTTC
>TRBJ2-3|TRBV5-6|NA|NA
CASSLKRDPYTDTQYF
TGTGCCAGCAGCTTGAAACGGGACCCTTACACAGATACGCAGTATTTT
>TRBJ1-2|TRBV4-1|NA|NA
CASSPRGAFYGYTF
TGCGCCAGCAGCCCTCGTGGAGCTTTCTATGGCTACACCTTC
>TRBJ1-2|TRBV7-2|once|NA
CASSLATGGGYYGYTF
TGTGCCAGCAGCTTAGCAACTGGCGGCGGGTACTATGGCTACACCTTC
>TRBJ1-3|TRBV2|NA|NA
CASSASGVVGNTIYF
TGTGCCAGCAGTGCCTCAGGGGTTGTTGGAAACACCATATATTTT
>TRBJ2-2|TRBV4-1|once|NA
CASSQVYREGTGELFF
TGCGCCAGCAGCCAAGTATACAGGGAGGGAACCGGGGAGCTGTTTTTT
>TRBJ2-3|TRBV7-6|NA|NA
CASSFSDTQYF
TGTGCCAGCAGCTTTTCCGATACGCAGTATTTT
>TRBJ2-7|TRBV7-9|NA|TRBD1
CASTPRGQDYEQYF
TGTGCCAGCACCCCTCGGGGACAGGACTACGAGCAGTACTTC
>TRBJ1-5|TRBV6-6|NA|TRBD1
CASMGTGTYSNQPQHF
TGTGCCAGCATGGGGACAGGAACCTATAGCAATCAGCCCCAGCATTTT
>TRBJ2-7|TRBV6-5|NA|TRBD2
CASSSGGGQYF
TGTGCCAGCAGTTCCGGGGGGGGGCAGTACTTC
>TRBJ2-1|TRBV9|NA|NA
CASSVGREQFF
TGTGCCAGCAGCGTAGGTCGGGAGCAGTTCTTC
>TRBJ2-7|TRBV6-1|NA|TRBD2
CASSESFSGTTRQYF
TGTGCCAGCAGTGAAAGTTTTTCAGGGACTACGAGGCAGTACTTC
>TRBJ1-1|TRBV10-2|NA|NA
CASRRSGQGTEAFF
TGCGCCAGCAGGCGCTCGGGGCAAGGCACTGAAGCTTTCTTT
>TRBJ1-1|TRBV6-5|NA|TRBD1
CASSSQGAQDTEAFF
TGTGCCAGCAGTTCCCAGGGGGCGCAGGACACTGAAGCTTTCTTT
>TRBJ2-1|TRBV10-2|NA|TRBD2
CASRLAGAPGNEQFF
TGCGCCAGCAGGTTAGCGGGAGCCCCCGGCAATGAGCAGTTCTTC
>TRBJ1-1|TRBV27|once|NA
CASSRETGWSEAFF
TGTGCCAGCAGCCGAGAAACAGGGTGGTCTGAAGCTTTCTTT
>TRBJ1-5|TRBV6-1|NA|NA
CASRTVSNQPQHF
TGTGCCAGTAGGACAGTTAGCAATCAGCCCCAGCATTTT
>TRBJ2-7|TRBV7-9|NA|TRBD2
CASSLAAGVSYEQYF
TGTGCCAGCAGCTTAGCGGCGGGAGTCTCCTACGAGCAGTACTTC
>TRBJ1-2|TRBV2|NA|TRBD1
CASSEQGSRRSF
TGTGCCAGCAGCGAACAGGGGTCGAGGAGATCCTTC